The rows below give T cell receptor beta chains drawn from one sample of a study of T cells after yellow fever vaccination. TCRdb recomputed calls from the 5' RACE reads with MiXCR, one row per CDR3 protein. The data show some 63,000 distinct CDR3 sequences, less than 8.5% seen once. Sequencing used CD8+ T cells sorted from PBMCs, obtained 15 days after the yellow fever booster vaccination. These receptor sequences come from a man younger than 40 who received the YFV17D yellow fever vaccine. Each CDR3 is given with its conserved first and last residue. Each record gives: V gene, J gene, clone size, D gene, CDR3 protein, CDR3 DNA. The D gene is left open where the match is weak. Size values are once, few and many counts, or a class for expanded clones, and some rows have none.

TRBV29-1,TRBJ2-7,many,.,CSVEGGTRGAYEQYF,TGCAGCGTTGAAGGGGGGACCCGGGGAGCCTACGAGCAGTACTTC
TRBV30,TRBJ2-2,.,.,CAWRGTYTGELFF,TGTGCCTGGAGAGGGACTTACACCGGGGAGCTGTTTTTT
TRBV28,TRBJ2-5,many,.,CASSWTMPQETQYF,TGTGCCAGCAGCTGGACTATGCCACAAGAGACCCAGTACTTC
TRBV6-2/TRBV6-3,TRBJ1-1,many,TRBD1,CASTSGGGMNTEAFF,TGTGCCAGCACCTCAGGGGGCGGCATGAACACTGAAGCTTTCTTT
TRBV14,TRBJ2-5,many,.,CASSMGHRYQETQYF,TGTGCCAGCAGCATGGGACATAGGTACCAAGAGACCCAGTACTTC
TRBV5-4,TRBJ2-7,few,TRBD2,CASSGKREGPLEQYF,TGTGCCAGCAGCGGGAAGCGGGAGGGCCCACTCGAGCAGTACTTC
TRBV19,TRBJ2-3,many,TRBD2,CASSYLTSGSTDTQYF,TGTGCCAGTAGTTACCTGACTAGCGGCAGCACAGATACGCAGTATTTT
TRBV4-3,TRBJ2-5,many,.,CASSRGAGETQYF,TGCGCCAGCAGCCGAGGGGCGGGGGAGACCCAGTACTTC
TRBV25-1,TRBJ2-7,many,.,CASSGHPSFRFHEQYF,TGTGCCAGCAGTGGCCATCCCAGCTTCAGGTTCCACGAGCAGTACTTC
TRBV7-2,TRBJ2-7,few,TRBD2,CASSLERVSGMGYEQYF,TGTGCCAGCAGCTTAGAGCGGGTCAGCGGGATGGGCTACGAGCAGTACTTC
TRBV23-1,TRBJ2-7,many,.,CASSHAYTYSGEQYF,TGCGCCAGCAGTCACGCGTACACTTATTCCGGCGAGCAGTACTTC
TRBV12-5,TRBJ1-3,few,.,CASGPGVGGNTIYF,TGTGCTAGTGGTCCGGGGGTAGGCGGAAACACCATATATTTT
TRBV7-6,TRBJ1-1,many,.,CASRKVSGERAFF,TGTGCCAGCAGGAAAGTCAGCGGAGAGCGGGCTTTCTTT
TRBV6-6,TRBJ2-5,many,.,CASSRTVGETQYF,TGTGCCAGCAGCCGGACAGTAGGGGAGACCCAGTACTTC
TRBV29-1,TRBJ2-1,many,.,CSVDAQSYNEQFF,TGCAGCGTTGATGCTCAGTCCTACAATGAGCAGTTCTTC
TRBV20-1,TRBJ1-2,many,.,CSAPRTANYGYTF,TGCAGTGCACCAAGGACAGCTAACTATGGCTACACCTTC
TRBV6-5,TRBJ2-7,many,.,CASSYDQAGTYEQYF,TGTGCCAGCAGTTACGACCAGGCAGGGACCTACGAGCAGTACTTC
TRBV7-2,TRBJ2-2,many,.,CASSEVGTGELFF,TGTGCCAGCAGCGAAGTTGGCACCGGGGAGCTGTTTTTT
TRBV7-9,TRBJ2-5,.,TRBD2,CASSPGGQETQYF,TGTGCCAGTAGCCCGGGGGGTCAAGAGACCCAGTACTTC
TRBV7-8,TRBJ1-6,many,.,CASSLGNSPLHF,TGTGCCAGCAGCTTAGGGAATTCACCCCTCCACTTT
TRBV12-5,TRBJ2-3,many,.,CASGLAGDLTDTQYF,TGTGCTAGTGGTTTGGCCGGGGATCTCACAGATACGCAGTATTTT
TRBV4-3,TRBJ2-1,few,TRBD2,CASSQGTSGMYEQFF,TGCGCCAGCAGCCAAGGGACTAGCGGGATGTATGAGCAGTTCTTC
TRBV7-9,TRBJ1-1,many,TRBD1,CASSSPGTGEPEAFF,TGTGCCAGCAGCTCTCCCGGGACAGGGGAGCCTGAAGCTTTCTTT
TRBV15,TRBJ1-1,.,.,CATSWGGNTEAFF,TGTGCCACCAGCTGGGGAGGGAACACTGAAGCTTTCTTT
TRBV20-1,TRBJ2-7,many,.,CSASGDFLDEQYF,TGCAGTGCTAGTGGGGACTTTCTGGACGAGCAGTACTTC
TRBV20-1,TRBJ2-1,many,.,CSAQDPRRENYGEQFF,TGCAGTGCTCAAGATCCCCGGCGGGAAAATTACGGTGAGCAGTTCTTC
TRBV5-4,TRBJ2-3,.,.,CASSLPGAPDTQYF,TGTGCCAGCAGCTTGCCGGGAGCTCCAGATACGCAGTATTTT
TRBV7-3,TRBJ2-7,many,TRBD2,CASSLIAGARLDEQYF,TGTGCCAGCAGCTTAATAGCGGGAGCTCGTTTGGACGAGCAGTACTTC
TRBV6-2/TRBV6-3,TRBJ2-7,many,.,CASSISYEQYF,TGTGCCAGCAGCATATCCTACGAGCAGTACTTC
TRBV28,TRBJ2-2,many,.,CASSSVFMGGGRTGELFF,TGTGCCAGCAGTTCTGTCTTCATGGGCGGGGGCCGCACCGGGGAGCTGTTTTTT
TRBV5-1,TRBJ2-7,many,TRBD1,CASSLGQGDSYEQYF,TGCGCCAGCAGCTTGGGACAGGGGGACTCCTACGAGCAGTACTTC
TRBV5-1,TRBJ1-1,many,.,CASSFLSTGAVEAFF,TGCGCCAGCAGCTTCTTATCGACAGGTGCGGTTGAAGCTTTCTTT
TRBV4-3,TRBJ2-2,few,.,CASSQYTGIGELFF,TGCGCCAGCAGCCAATATACGGGGATTGGGGAGCTGTTTTTT
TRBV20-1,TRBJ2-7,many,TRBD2,CSAPGSGITLGEQYF,TGCAGTGCTCCTGGTAGCGGGATAACTCTGGGCGAGCAGTACTTC
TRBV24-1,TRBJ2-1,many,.,CATGENYNEQFF,TGTGCCACCGGGGAGAACTACAATGAGCAGTTCTTC
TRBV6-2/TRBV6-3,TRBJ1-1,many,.,CASSYMNTEAFF,TGTGCCAGCAGTTACATGAACACTGAAGCTTTCTTT
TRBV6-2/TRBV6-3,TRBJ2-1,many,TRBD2,CASSYLAGVTNEQFF,TGTGCCAGCAGTTATCTAGCGGGAGTCACCAATGAGCAGTTCTTC
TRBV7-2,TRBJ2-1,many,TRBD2,CASSTILTSGRESEQFF,TGTGCCAGCAGCACCATCTTAACTAGCGGGAGGGAGAGTGAGCAGTTCTTC
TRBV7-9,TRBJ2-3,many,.,CASSPRTEHFHTQYF,TGTGCCAGCAGCCCCCGGACGGAGCATTTTCATACGCAGTATTTT
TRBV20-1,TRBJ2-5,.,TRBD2,CSARAPSGETQYF,TGCAGTGCTAGAGCCCCTAGCGGAGAGACCCAGTACTTC
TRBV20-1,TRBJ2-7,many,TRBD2,CSARGGLAGGIEQYF,TGCAGTGCCCGAGGAGGACTAGCGGGAGGGATCGAGCAGTACTTC
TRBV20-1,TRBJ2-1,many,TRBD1,CSALTGGSYNEQFF,TGCAGTGCCTTGACAGGGGGCTCCTACAATGAGCAGTTCTTC
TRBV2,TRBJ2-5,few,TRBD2,CASSREGETQYF,TGTGCCAGCAGCCGGGAGGGCGAGACCCAGTACTTC